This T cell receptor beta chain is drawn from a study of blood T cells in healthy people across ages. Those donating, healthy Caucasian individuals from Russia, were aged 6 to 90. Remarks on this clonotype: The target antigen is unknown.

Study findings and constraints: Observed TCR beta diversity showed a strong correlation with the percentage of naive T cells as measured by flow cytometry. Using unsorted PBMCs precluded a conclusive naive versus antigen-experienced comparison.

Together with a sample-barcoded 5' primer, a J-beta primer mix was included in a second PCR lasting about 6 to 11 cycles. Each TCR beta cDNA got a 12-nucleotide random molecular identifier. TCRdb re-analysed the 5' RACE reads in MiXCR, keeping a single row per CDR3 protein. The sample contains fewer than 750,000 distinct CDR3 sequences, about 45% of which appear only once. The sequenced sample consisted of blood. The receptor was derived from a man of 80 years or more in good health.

DNA of the CDR3: TGTGCCAGCAGCGTAGCCCCCGACAGTCCCGACGGCTACACCTTC. It encodes CASSVAPDSPDGYTF. This chain joins TRBV9 and TRBJ1-2; D is possibly TRBD1 (5 bases). CDR3 size: 15 residues. CDR1 is SGDLS, CDR2 YYNGEE, per germline. The V end lost 0 bases, the J end lost 8 bases, and 17 bases lay between the germline ends.